This is a list of T cell receptor beta chains from one sample in a study of CD8+ T cells in alopecia areata. Clones were sequenced by immunoSEQ multiplex PCR, and TCRdb holds only the in-frame ones, with some missing. The sample has some 170,000 clones, roughly 58% seen once; the top ten hold 15% to 20%. This specimen consisted of CD4+ T cells sorted from blood, obtained at roughly week 58, from a patient treated with tofacitinib. These TCRs come from a human donor with alopecia areata. Both conserved end residues are part of each CDR3. A D gene is named only where the DNA matches it firmly.

J gene: TRBJ1-2; D gene: TRBD1; V gene: TRBV29-1; CDR3 protein: CSVEPGQGAFGYTF
J gene: TRBJ2-7; D gene: -; V gene: TRBV4-1; CDR3 protein: CASSQEPTSVYEQYF
J gene: TRBJ2-2; D gene: -; V gene: TRBV29-1; CDR3 protein: CSGGQGTRLGELFF
J gene: TRBJ1-2; D gene: -; V gene: TRBV10-3; CDR3 protein: CAISESDRGYTF
J gene: TRBJ1-6; D gene: TRBD1; V gene: TRBV19; CDR3 protein: CASSTEMGGTANSPLHF
J gene: TRBJ2-5; D gene: -; V gene: TRBV6-5; CDR3 protein: CASRRQGKETQYF
J gene: TRBJ1-6; D gene: TRBD1; V gene: TRBV29-1; CDR3 protein: CSVLSGTGNNSPLHF
J gene: TRBJ1-5; D gene: -; V gene: TRBV2; CDR3 protein: CASSLDSNQPQHF
J gene: TRBJ2-6; D gene: -; V gene: TRBV29-1; CDR3 protein: CSVVFHSGANVLTF
J gene: TRBJ2-4; D gene: -; V gene: TRBV29-1; CDR3 protein: CSVDSNGAKGIQYF
J gene: TRBJ2-2; D gene: -; V gene: TRBV27; CDR3 protein: CASKRLGTGELFF